Shown below are 26 T cell receptor beta chains from a single sample sequenced in a study of a mutant IDH1 vaccine in newly diagnosed glioma. These receptors have no known antigen. TCRdb's table, derived via immunoSEQ multiplex PCR, lists solely in-frame clones and lacks some. Of just under 70,000 clones listed, 84% are singletons. The sample's time point: week 35, safety follow-up. With topical imiquimod, each dose of the vaccine consisted of 300 ug of mutant IDH1 20-mer peptide. The input for sequencing was PBMCs, taken from a glioma patient whose treatment included an IDH1 peptide vaccine. The source of these receptors is a man aged 18-30 years with glioma.

This clone appeared a few times. The chain is built from TRBV4-2 and TRBJ1-1; no definite D call. The germline V and J ends were trimmed by 1 base and 5 bases, with 14 bases remaining between them. In germline, CDR1 is LGHNA, CDR2 YNFKEQ. The CDR3 totals 15 residues. CDR3 loop: CASSQGRVSVTEAFF. The CDR3, as DNA: TGTGCCAGCAGCCAAGGGCGAGTGAGTGTGACTGAAGCTTTCTTT.

The V call is TRBV5-1, the J call TRBJ2-1; D might be TRBD1 (5 bases). The CDR3 runs 15 residues. Germline V gene lookup returns CDR1 SGHRS and CDR2 YFSETQ. Trimming removed 0 bases at V and 0 bases at J, with 7 bases between. CDR3 sequence: CASSLVGASYNEQFF. The CDR3 nucleotides read TGCGCCAGCAGCTTGGTAGGGGCCTCCTACAATGAGCAGTTCTTC. The full variable domain, rest sourced from reference TRBV5-1 and TRBJ2-1, is KAGVTQTPRYLIKTRGQQVTLSCSPISGHRSVSWYQQTPGQGLQFLFEYFSETQRNKGNFPGRFSGRQFSNSRSEMNVSTLELGDSALYLCASSLVGASYNEQFFGPGTRLTVL.

This clone is a singleton in its sample. V is TRBV7-2 and J is TRBJ1-4, with TRBD1 matching over 9 bases. CDR3 length: 14 amino acids. V was pared by 1 base and J by 8 bases, with 2 bases of the junction left unmatched. The germline CDR1 and CDR2 sequences are SGHTA and FQGNSA. The CDR3 is CASSLDRGREKLFF. In DNA form, the CDR3 reads TGTGCCAGCAGCTTAGACAGGGGGCGGGAAAAACTGTTTTTT.

The chain carries TRBV28 and TRBJ1-2; TRBD1 is a possible D gene (6 bases). The CDR3 has 15 residues. Trimming stripped 3 bases from V and 8 bases from J, with 19 bases between. Germline assignment: CDR1 MDHEN and CDR2 SYDVKM. The CDR3 protein is CASSFFAGELEGYTF. The DNA of the CDR3 is TGTGCCAGCAGTTTCTTTGCAGGGGAGCTTGAGGGCTACACCTTC.

This clone has just one count. The rearrangement joins TRBV2 to TRBJ1-2; D is undetermined. CDR3 length: 11 amino acids. V lost 3 bases and J lost 4, with 3 bases in between. Germline V CDR1 and CDR2: SNHLY, FYNNEI. The chain's CDR3 is CASSDSYGYTF. In DNA form, the CDR3 reads TGTGCCAGCAGTGACAGCTATGGCTACACCTTC.

There are a few counts of this clone. V gene TRBV6-5 combines with J gene TRBJ1-1, with D maybe TRBD1 (5 bases). V dropped 7 bases and J dropped 0 bases, with 15 bases sitting between them. The V gene's germline CDR1 is MNHEY and CDR2 SVGAGI. The CDR3 is made up of 15 amino acids. The CDR3 DNA reads TGTGCCAGCACATTAGGACACCCCATGAACACTGAAGCTTTCTTT. It encodes CASTLGHPMNTEAFF.

CDR3 sequence: CASSQSTGWSSGANVLTF. In DNA form, the CDR3 reads TGCGCCAGCAGCCAATCTACAGGGTGGAGCTCTGGGGCCAACGTCCTGACTTTC. This chain joins TRBV4-3 and TRBJ2-6; weak D call: TRBD1 (6 bases). The CDR3 is 18 residues long. Germline lookup yields CDR1 LGHNA and CDR2 YSLEER. The V and J ends lost 2 bases and 0 bases respectively, with 14 bases between them.

The J gene is TRBJ2-5, the V gene TRBV7-2; 7 nucleotides match TRBD1. The germline gives CDR1 SGHTA, CDR2 FQGNSA. The CDR3 extends over 14 amino acids. V shed 1 base and J 5 bases; nucleotides not matched to a gene: 4. The CDR3 sequence: CASSLEQGMETQYF. The DNA for the CDR3 is TGTGCCAGCAGCTTAGAACAGGGGATGGAGACCCAGTACTTC.

This chain uses TRBV6-5 with TRBJ1-2; D may be TRBD1 (6 bases). The CDR3 is 12 amino acids. The germline V gene encodes CDR1 MNHEY and CDR2 SVGAGI. The V end was cut by 5 bases, the J end by 8 bases, with 12 bases between. The CDR3 loop reads CASSNGQIGYTF. The CDR3 region has the DNA TGTGCCAGCAGTAACGGACAGATCGGCTACACCTTC.

The rearrangement links TRBV7-9 to TRBJ1-4; 9 nucleotides line up with TRBD1. The CDR3 runs to 16 residues. Looked up from germline, CDR1 is SEHNR and CDR2 is FQNEAQ (reference sequence). J lost 4 bases, V lost 2 bases, and 5 bases had no gene match. The CDR3 reads CASSLPGTGSNEKLFF. CDR3 sequence (DNA): TGTGCCAGCAGCTTACCCGGGACAGGGAGTAATGAAAAACTGTTTTTT.

This rearrangement joins TRBV30 to TRBJ2-5; TRBD1 matches at 11 bases. The junction had 5 bases not matched to a gene; V was cut back by 0 bases and J by 14 bases. CDR3 size: 12 residues. CDR1 is GTSNPN and CDR2 is SVGIG in the germline V gene (reference sequence). This CDR3 is CAWSVGGTGGYF. The DNA of the CDR3 is TGTGCCTGGAGTGTAGGCGGGACAGGGGGATACTTC.

The chain joins TRBV5-6 to TRBJ1-1; D is undetermined. The CDR3 totals 14 residues. Germline CDR1 SGHDT, CDR2 YYEEEE. V lost 4 bases, J lost 3 bases, and 13 bases lay in between. CDR3 DNA: TGTGCCAGCAGCATTCGTCAGTCGGACACTGAAGCTTTCTTT. As protein: CASSIRQSDTEAFF.

The rearrangement links TRBV5-5 to TRBJ2-7, with 9 positions matching TRBD1. Germline-derived CDR1 and CDR2 are SGHKS and YYEKEE (reference sequence). There are 16 residues in the CDR3. Germline trimming cut 3 bases from V and 5 bases from J; bases unmatched to any gene: 12. The CDR3 nucleotides read TGTGCCAGCAGCTCCGGGTGGGGCGGGACAGGGCACGAGCAGTACTTC. Translated, it gives CASSSGWGGTGHEQYF. The variable domain in full, with the rest retrieved from reference TRBV5-5 and TRBJ2-7, is DAGVTQSPTHLIKTRGQQVTLRCSPISGHKSVSWYQQVLGQGPQFIFQYYEKEERGRGNFPDRFSARQFPNYSSELNVNALLLGDSALYLCASSSGWGGTGHEQYFGPGTRLTVT.

The chain uses TRBV7-2 and TRBJ1-4; TRBD1 is a possible D gene (6 bases). Germline V gene lookup returns CDR1 SGHTA and CDR2 FQGNSA. The CDR3 has 14 residues. Deletions cut 1 base from V and 7 bases from J, with 10 bases between. The CDR3 sequence is CASSLGGASEKLFF. CDR3 in DNA: TGTGCCAGCAGCTTAGGGGGGGCAAGTGAAAAACTGTTTTTT.

This clone was seen just once. The chain has TRBV28 and TRBJ1-1; weak D call: TRBD1 (6 bases). The V gene's germline CDR1 is MDHEN and CDR2 SYDVKM. V dropped 0 bases and J dropped 7 bases, with 15 bases sitting between them. This CDR3 is 15 amino acids long. DNA for the CDR3: TGTGCCAGCAGTTTATGGCCCGGGGGCAAGGGTGAAGCTTTCTTT. It translates to CASSLWPGGKGEAFF.

The V and J genes are TRBV6-1 and TRBJ1-2, with D maybe TRBD1 (6 bases). The germline CDR1 and CDR2 sequences are MNHNS and SASEGT. The V and J ends lost 4 bases and 4 bases respectively, with 13 bases between them. The CDR3 is 14 residues long. Written as DNA, the CDR3 is TGTGCCAGCAGTGCGACAGGAACCTTCTATGGCTACACCTTC. Translated: CASSATGTFYGYTF.

This chain connects TRBV11-3 to TRBJ2-2, with unresolved D. This CDR3 region has 13 residues. Germline lookup yields CDR1 SGHNT and CDR2 YENEEA. The V and J ends lost 4 bases and 5 bases respectively, with 8 bases between them. CDR3 sequence: CASSSGETGELFF. The DNA for the CDR3 is TGTGCCAGCAGCTCCGGAGAGACCGGGGAGCTGTTTTTT.

This clone was recorded only once. The rearrangement uses TRBV9 and TRBJ2-1; D gene uncertain. Germline V gene sequence: CDR1 SGDLS, CDR2 YYNGEE. Trimming pared 4 bases from V and 8 bases from J, leaving 10 bases between. The CDR3 is made up of 12 amino acids. CDR3 protein: CASSIGEDEQFF. The DNA of the CDR3 is TGTGCCAGCAGCATAGGAGAAGATGAGCAGTTCTTC. The full variable domain, its missing parts supplied by reference TRBV9 and TRBJ2-1, is DSGVTQTPKHLITATGQRVTLRCSPRSGDLSVYWYQQSLDQGLQFLIQYYNGEERAKGNILERFSAQQFPDLHSELNLSSLELGDSALYFCASSIGEDEQFFGPGTRLTVL.

J is TRBJ2-6 and V is TRBV18; D gene ambiguous. CDR1 is KGHSH and CDR2 is LQKENI in the germline V gene. The CDR3 loop spans 17 amino acids. Trimming pared 0 bases from V and 0 bases from J, leaving 9 bases between. The CDR3 coding sequence is TGTGCCAGCTCACCACCGAGCGTAGCCTCTGGGGCCAACGTCCTGACTTTC. Its protein product is CASSPPSVASGANVLTF.

This chain uses TRBV18 with TRBJ1-2; D might be TRBD1 (5 bases). V dropped 6 bases and J dropped 4 bases, with 12 bases sitting between them. CDR1 and CDR2 from the germline V gene are KGHSH and LQKENI. This CDR3 contains 13 residues. CDR3 sequence: CASSPQGVYGYTF. As DNA, the CDR3 is TGTGCCAGCTCCCCGCAGGGAGTCTATGGCTACACCTTC.

This clone was recorded only once. The chain uses TRBV7-9 and TRBJ1-3, with unresolved D. Deletions cut 0 bases from V and 1 base from J, with 7 bases between. The CDR3 loop spans 15 amino acids. Germline-derived CDR1 and CDR2 are SEHNR and FQNEAQ (reference sequence). The CDR3 DNA follows: TGTGCCAGCAGCTTAGCATGGGGTTCTGGAAACACCATATATTTT. It translates to CASSLAWGSGNTIYF. Complete variable domain (other parts from reference TRBV7-9 and TRBJ1-3): DTGVSQNPRHKITKRGQNVTFRCDPISEHNRLYWYRQTLGQGPEFLTYFQNEAQLEKSRLLSDRFSAERPKGSFSTLEIQRTEQGDSAMYLCASSLAWGSGNTIYFGEGSWLTVV.

The chain carries TRBV5-1 and TRBJ1-1; 10 bases map to TRBD1. Trimming cost V 1 base and J 3 bases; bases outside gene matches: 3. Germline assignment: CDR1 SGHRS and CDR2 YFSETQ. The CDR3 length is 15 residues. Here the CDR3 DNA reads TGCGCCAGCAGCTTGCGGGGACAGGGGCACACTGAAGCTTTCTTT. Translating it yields CASSLRGQGHTEAFF.

This clone was counted at least ten times. The chain has TRBV10-2 and TRBJ1-2; D ambiguous. The CDR3 has 12 residues. Trimming removed 3 bases from V and 5 bases from J, with 7 bases in between. Germline CDR1 and CDR2: WSHSY and SAAADI. CDR3 coding DNA: TGCGCCAGCAGTGACTTCCCGTATGGCTACACCTTC. Encoded protein: CASSDFPYGYTF.

This sequence joins TRBV4-2 and TRBJ2-7, with 10 positions matching TRBD2. The length of the CDR3 is 14 residues. Germline V gene sequence: CDR1 LGHNA, CDR2 YNFKEQ. With 4 bases clipped from V and 5 bases from J, the junction kept 5 bases outside the gene matches. CDR3 nucleotide sequence: TGTGCCAGCAGCCCCCTAGCGGGAGCGGACGAGCAGTACTTC. This sequence encodes CASSPLAGADEQYF.

This chain links TRBV27 with TRBJ2-2; perhaps TRBD1 as D (6 bases). V was pared by 3 bases and J by 6 bases, with 8 bases between. The CDR3 length is 13 residues. The germline V gene encodes CDR1 MNHEY and CDR2 SMNVEV (reference sequence). CDR3 nucleotide sequence: TGTGCCAGCAGTTTCTCAGGGGCCGGGGAGCTGTTTTTT. Protein product: CASSFSGAGELFF.

The chain recombines TRBV29-1 with TRBJ1-2, with a tentative D call TRBD1 (5 bases). V shed 4 bases and J shed 4 bases, with 13 bases lying between them. Per the germline V gene, CDR1 is SQVTM and CDR2 is ANQGSEA. This CDR3 has 13 residues. The CDR3 DNA is TGCAGCGTTGTAACAGGTTGGGGCTATGGCTACACCTTC. Residues: CSVVTGWGYGYTF.